A single TCR beta chain is shown here with its context. TCRdb analysed the 5' RACE reads with MiXCR anew, one entry per CDR3 protein. The sample consists of fewer than 250,000 distinct CDR3 sequences, 15% to 20% of them appearing once. The data belong to a study of T-cell memory formation after mild COVID-19. Germline loops: CDR1 SGHTS, CDR2 YDEGEE. With 4 bases removed from V and 2 bases from J, the gap between germline ends came to 4 bases. The CDR3 is 11 residues long. The rearrangement links TRBV5-8 to TRBJ2-7; D gene ambiguous. Sequencing input: PBMCs or a T cell subset sorted from them (not recorded which). This sequence was found in an adult woman who had mild COVID-19 (a few samples of this study predate the infection). Cell type and time point are not known. The CDR3 spells CASSRPYEQYF. Written as DNA, the CDR3 is TGTGCCAGCAGCCGCCCCTACGAGCAGTACTTC. Complete variable domain (other parts from reference TRBV5-8 and TRBJ2-7): EAGVTQSPTHLIKTRGQQATLRCSPISGHTSVYWYQQALGLGLQFLLWYDEGEERNRGNFPPRFSGRQFPNYSSELNVNALELEDSALYLCASSRPYEQYFGPGTRLTVT.